This T cell receptor (beta chain) derives from a study of T cells in Graves' hyperthyroidism and ophthalmopathy. Looking at the study overall: Peripheral blood samples were taken at initial diagnosis, prior to any treatment.

The TCR beta CDR3 regions underwent amplification using RNA transcripts as the source. In the first-round RT-PCR of the TCR CDR3, the HTBI primer set was used. TCRdb called the multiplex PCR reads again in MiXCR, with one record for every CDR3 protein. Among 350,000 or so distinct CDR3 sequences listed, about a sixth were seen once. Orbital computed tomography, thyroid ultrasound, serum thyroxine and TRAb, and clinical symptoms together informed the diagnoses. Cells are PBMCs isolated from roughly 10 ml of fresh blood. V was trimmed by 3 bases and J by 6 bases, leaving 17 bases between them. The CDR3 covers 15 residues. This clonotype has at least ten counts.

The sequence came from a woman in her forties with Graves' ophthalmopathy. The sequenced material came from blood. This chain connects TRBV12-3 or TRBV12-4 to TRBJ2-5; TRBD1 might be the D (6 bases). The chain's CDR3 is CASSFGLGQMKTQYF. DNA of the CDR3: TGTGCCAGCAGTTTTGGTCTGGGACAAATGAAGACCCAGTACTTC.